These 26 T cell receptor beta chains were sequenced from one sample in a study of CD8 T cells in ankylosing spondylitis. Each CDR3 protein gets one entry after TCRdb re-called the 5' RACE reads with MiXCR. The sample shows a few hundred thousand distinct CDR3 sequences, about 20% of them seen only once. The sample comprised blood, either unsorted or a sorted T cell fraction (not recorded which). The receptors originated from a female donor with ankylosing spondylitis or in good health (not recorded which).

This clonotype was counted only a few times. V usage is TRBV20-1 and J usage is TRBJ1-2, with D uncertain. Germline values: CDR1 DFQATT, CDR2 SNEGSKA (reference sequence). Trimming shortened V by 5 bases and J by 8 bases, and 15 bases separated the two germline ends. The CDR3 has 12 amino acids. The CDR3 protein is CSAAVGGRGYTF. The CDR3 nucleotides are TGCAGTGCTGCCGTGGGCGGCAGGGGCTACACCTTC.

This clonotype was seen more than once but under ten times. The chain has TRBV3-1 and TRBJ2-7; TRBD1 is a possible D gene (6 bases). The length of the CDR3 is 14 residues. Germline V gene data show CDR1 as LGHDT and CDR2 as YNNKEL (reference sequence). The germline V and J ends were trimmed by 5 bases and 3 bases, with 14 bases remaining between them. The CDR3 loop is CASSDDRRDYEQYF. CDR3 in DNA: TGTGCCAGCAGCGATGACAGGCGCGACTACGAGCAGTACTTC.

In its sample, this clonotype was seen many times. The rearrangement uses TRBV5-1 and TRBJ2-5; weak D call: TRBD1 (5 bases). Trimming removed 0 bases at V and 2 bases at J, with 11 bases between. The CDR3 totals 15 residues. The germline V gene encodes CDR1 SGHRS and CDR2 YFSETQ. CDR3 sequence: CASSLDGHYQETQYF. The DNA of the CDR3 is TGCGCCAGCAGCTTGGATGGACACTATCAAGAGACCCAGTACTTC.

This chain connects TRBV20-1 to TRBJ2-5, with D tentatively TRBD2 (5 bases). The CDR3 sequence is 12 residues long. The V gene lost 4 bases and the J gene lost 0 bases, with 6 bases spanning the gap. Per the germline V gene, CDR1 is DFQATT and CDR2 is SNEGSKA (reference sequence). The CDR3 loop reads CSAKRNQETQYF. In nucleotides, the CDR3 is TGCAGTGCTAAGCGGAACCAAGAGACCCAGTACTTC.

A few counts support this clonotype. The rearrangement uses TRBV29-1 and TRBJ2-7, with 8 bases matching TRBD1. V lost 2 bases and J lost 6; bases outside the gene matches: 6. Germline lookup yields CDR1 SQVTM and CDR2 ANQGSEA. The CDR3 is 13 amino acids. The CDR3 DNA follows: TGCAGCGTTGAAACAGGGGGTTGGCCCGAGCAGTACTTC. This encodes CSVETGGWPEQYF.

This clonotype has more than one count but fewer than ten. The genes are TRBV7-2 and TRBJ2-3; 8 positions match TRBD1. This CDR3 contains 15 residues. Germline loops: CDR1 SGHTA, CDR2 FQGNSA. V lost 3 bases to trimming and J lost 1 base; unmatched junction nucleotides: 3. The CDR3 DNA follows: TGTGCCAGCAGCTTGGGACAGGACCGCACAGATACGCAGTATTTT. Protein: CASSLGQDRTDTQYF.

In its sample, this clonotype was seen many times. The J gene is TRBJ2-1, the V gene TRBV4-3; TRBD2 agrees at 11 bases. CDR3 length equals 15 residues. V lost 1 base to trimming and J lost 7 bases; unmatched junction nucleotides: 3. Germline V CDR1 and CDR2: LGHNA, YSLEER. CDR3 bases: TGCGCCAGCAGCCAAGTAGCGGGAGGGAGGAATGAGCAGTTCTTC. It yields the protein CASSQVAGGRNEQFF.

The gene calls are TRBV3-1 and TRBJ1-4, with D possibly matching TRBD1 (6 bases). There are 14 residues in the CDR3. CDR1 and CDR2 (germline): LGHDT, YNNKEL (reference sequence). V gave up 5 bases and J gave up 7 bases, with 14 bases separating them. The CDR3 coding sequence is TGTGCCAGCAGCAAGGCAGGGGTTGGTGAAAAACTGTTTTTT. This codes for CASSKAGVGEKLFF. Supplemented by reference TRBV3-1 and TRBJ1-4, the full variable domain reads DTAVSQTPKYLVTQMGNDKSIKCEQNLGHDTMYWYKQDSKKFLKIMFSYNNKELIINETVPNRFSPKSPDKAHLNLHINSLELGDSAVYFCASSKAGVGEKLFFGSGTQLSVL.

V usage is TRBV4-3 and J usage is TRBJ1-1, with D possibly matching TRBD1 (5 bases). CDR1 is LGHNA and CDR2 is YSLEER in the germline V gene. The ends were cut back, 4 bases at V and 4 bases at J, with 16 bases in the middle. The CDR3 runs to 15 residues. CDR3 sequence reads: CASSPREGAGTEAFF. The CDR3 DNA follows: TGCGCCAGCAGCCCCCGGGAAGGGGCGGGCACTGAAGCTTTCTTT.

This clonotype has only one observation. This chain joins TRBV4-2 and TRBJ2-1; 10 bases are shared with TRBD2. V was pared by 3 bases and J by 0 bases, with 11 bases of the junction left unmatched. The length of the CDR3 is 19 residues. CDR1 and CDR2 (germline): LGHNA, YNFKEQ. The CDR3 nucleotides read TGTGCCAGCAGCCATCCGTCCGGGACTAGCGACCGCTCCTACAATGAGCAGTTCTTC. Translated: CASSHPSGTSDRSYNEQFF.

The chain is built from TRBV5-1 and TRBJ2-5; 8 positions match TRBD1. The CDR3 length is 14 residues. Per the germline V gene, CDR1 is SGHRS and CDR2 is YFSETQ. V shed 2 bases, J shed 7 bases, and the junction held 7 bases outside the gene matches. CDR3 protein: CASSFGQGIGTQYF. CDR3 bases: TGCGCCAGCAGCTTTGGACAGGGAATAGGGACCCAGTACTTC.

This clonotype was seen a handful of times. This sequence joins TRBV20-1 and TRBJ2-1, with 11 nucleotides matching TRBD2. The germline V gene has CDR1 DFQATT and CDR2 SNEGSKA (reference sequence). This CDR3 spans 15 amino acids. After removal of 5 bases from V and 10 bases from J, the junction contained 13 bases not matched to a gene. CDR3 coding DNA: TGCAGTGCTGGCCAGACTAGCGGGGTTACTATAGAGCAGTTCTTC. It yields the protein CSAGQTSGVTIEQFF.

This chain joins TRBV29-1 and TRBJ1-1; TRBD1 matches at 7 bases. The ends lost 5 bases at V and 5 bases at J; junction bases unmatched: 5. CDR1 is SQVTM and CDR2 is ANQGSEA in the germline V gene. This CDR3 contains 12 residues. CDR3 nucleotides: TGCAGCGTTACAGGGGCCCCAACTGAAGCTTTCTTT. Amino acid sequence: CSVTGAPTEAFF.

CDR3 DNA: TGTGCCAGCAGCCAAGAGGGGGGAGGGCTAGCGGGAGGGAGGGCCTACGAGCAGTACTTC. Encoded protein: CASSQEGGGLAGGRAYEQYF. The gene calls are TRBV4-2 and TRBJ2-7, with 12 bases identical to TRBD2. J lost 2 bases, V lost 0 bases, and 14 bases had no gene match. CDR1 and CDR2 from the germline V gene are LGHNA and YNFKEQ. The CDR3 spans 20 residues.

J is TRBJ2-1 and V is TRBV20-1; the match to TRBD2 covers 7 bases. The CDR3 consists of 10 residues. V lost 5 bases, J lost 9 bases, and 1 base stayed unmatched. Germline-derived CDR1 and CDR2 are DFQATT and SNEGSKA (reference sequence). The CDR3 sequence is CSALAVEQFF. DNA for the CDR3: TGCAGTGCTCTAGCGGTTGAGCAGTTCTTC.

The J gene is TRBJ1-5, the V gene TRBV20-1; D is undetermined. Germline values: CDR1 DFQATT, CDR2 SNEGSKA (reference sequence). Trimming left V 5 bases short and J 3 bases short, with 14 bases between. This CDR3 comprises 14 residues. The CDR3, as DNA: TGCAGTGCTCCTCCGACGGGCAACAATCAGCCCCAGCATTTT. The encoded protein is CSAPPTGNNQPQHF.

The chain is built from TRBV6-2 or TRBV6-3 and TRBJ2-2, with 13 positions matching TRBD2. The CDR3 has 16 residues. From germline, CDR1 is MNHEY and CDR2 SVGEGT. V dropped 7 bases and J dropped 6; count of bases not matched to a gene: 8. The CDR3 spells CASTYRGTSGAGELFF. The DNA of the CDR3 is TGTGCCAGCACCTACCGGGGGACTAGCGGGGCCGGGGAGCTGTTTTTT.

The chain couples TRBV12-3 or TRBV12-4 to TRBJ1-1; D unclear. The V and J ends lost 1 base and 8 bases respectively, with 11 bases between them. The CDR3 sequence is 13 residues long. The CDR3 DNA follows: TGTGCCAGCAGTTTAGTGGCAGGAGTCGAAGCTTTCTTT. Residues: CASSLVAGVEAFF.

The rearrangement links TRBV7-8 to TRBJ1-1; 7 bases line up with TRBD1. The CDR3 is 14 amino acids. Per the germline V gene, CDR1 is SGHVS and CDR2 is FQNEAQ. V lost 4 bases, J lost 4 bases, and 6 bases stayed unmatched. CDR3 coding DNA: TGTGCCAGCAGCTCGATACAGGGGAGCACTGAAGCTTTCTTT. This encodes CASSSIQGSTEAFF.

This clonotype was seen more than once but under ten times. CDR3 protein: CSARNGFGNEQFF. CDR3 DNA: TGCAGTGCGAGAAACGGGTTCGGAAATGAGCAGTTCTTC. This rearrangement joins TRBV20-1 to TRBJ2-1; D not resolved. Germline lookup yields CDR1 DFQATT and CDR2 SNEGSKA (reference sequence). This CDR3 has 13 residues. With 6 bases removed from V and 7 bases from J, the gap between germline ends came to 16 bases.

This clonotype was found many times. This chain joins TRBV6-2 or TRBV6-3 and TRBJ1-1; no clear D gene. CDR3 length: 15 amino acids. CDR1 is MNHEY and CDR2 is SVGEGT in the germline V gene. V dropped 10 bases and J dropped 0 bases, with 18 bases sitting between them. CDR3 amino acids: CAIRIRGEMNTEAFF. DNA for the CDR3: TGTGCCATCCGGATCCGTGGGGAAATGAACACTGAAGCTTTCTTT.

The sample holds a few counts of this clonotype. The V and J genes are TRBV5-1 and TRBJ2-2; 12 bases are a match to TRBD2. The V gene end was trimmed by 4 bases and the J gene end by 3 bases; junction bases not matched to a gene: 13. The length of the CDR3 is 19 residues. Germline V gene data show CDR1 as SGHRS and CDR2 as YFSETQ. The CDR3: CASSPLAGGPSSHTGELFF. The CDR3, as DNA: TGCGCCAGCAGCCCGCTAGCGGGAGGGCCAAGCTCCCACACCGGGGAGCTGTTTTTT. The whole variable domain, remainder taken from reference TRBV5-1 and TRBJ2-2, is KAGVTQTPRYLIKTRGQQVTLSCSPISGHRSVSWYQQTPGQGLQFLFEYFSETQRNKGNFPGRFSGRQFSNSRSEMNVSTLELGDSALYLCASSPLAGGPSSHTGELFFGEGSRLTVL.

This clonotype has only a few counts. The rearrangement links TRBV20-1 to TRBJ1-5; TRBD1 matches 7 bases. With 6 bases clipped from V and 3 bases from J, the junction kept 5 bases outside the gene matches. This CDR3 contains 13 residues. CDR1 and CDR2 from the germline V gene are DFQATT and SNEGSKA (reference sequence). The CDR3 loop is CSAAGGPNQPQHF. CDR3 coding DNA: TGCAGTGCGGCAGGGGGGCCCAATCAGCCCCAGCATTTT.

A few counts support this clonotype. The chain uses TRBV4-3 and TRBJ2-7; tentatively, D is TRBD2 (5 bases). From germline, CDR1 is LGHNA and CDR2 YSLEER. The length of the CDR3 is 15 residues. V was trimmed by 4 bases and J by 2 bases, leaving 15 bases between them. The CDR3 nucleotides read TGCGCCAGCAGCCGGGCCTTAGCGCCCACCTACGAGCAGTACTTC. Its protein is CASSRALAPTYEQYF.

The V gene is TRBV19, the J gene TRBJ1-5; TRBD1 might be the D (5 bases). The CDR3 loop spans 16 amino acids. Germline V lookup: CDR1 LNHDA, CDR2 SQIVND (reference sequence). V was pared by 0 bases and J by 4 bases, with 13 bases between. The CDR3 reads CASSIDLSGRNQPQHF. As DNA, the CDR3 is TGTGCCAGTAGTATAGATCTGTCAGGGAGGAATCAGCCCCAGCATTTT.

The chain couples TRBV12-3 or TRBV12-4 to TRBJ1-6; D is possibly TRBD1 (5 bases). Deletions cut 4 bases from V and 7 bases from J, with 11 bases between. The CDR3 contains 14 residues. The CDR3 protein is CASSYQGQNSPLHF. As DNA, the CDR3 is TGTGCCAGCAGTTATCAGGGTCAGAATTCACCCCTCCACTTT.